A single sample gave rise to the 20 T cell receptor beta chains below, sequenced in a study of cytomegalovirus exposure and HLA in healthy donors. Measured with immunoSEQ multiplex PCR; TCRdb has only the in-frame clones, and not every one. The sample yields just under 75,000 clones, 85% to 95% seen once. Material: PBMCs. These receptor sequences come from a woman aged 18-29 years in good health and CMV-seropositive.

The chain has TRBV11-2 and TRBJ1-4; 9 bases agree with TRBD1. The CDR3 is made up of 15 amino acids. V dropped 5 bases and J dropped 8; count of bases not matched to a gene: 9. Germline-derived CDR1 and CDR2 are SGHAT and FQNNGV. CDR3 amino acids: CASSEQQGAWEKLFF. The CDR3 DNA sequence: TGTGCCAGCAGCGAACAACAGGGGGCGTGGGAAAAACTGTTTTTT.

The sample holds many counts of this clone. One end of the junction does not line up with germline, which may come from a read error. The chain has TRBV6-1 and TRBJ2-7; D possibly corresponds to TRBD1 (5 bases). Germline lookup yields CDR1 MNHNS and CDR2 SASEGT. The length of the CDR3 is 13 residues. Here the CDR3 DNA reads TGTGCCAGCAGGGAAGAAGGGGACTACGAGCAGTACTTC. It encodes CASREEGDYEQYF.

This clone turned up a few times. The chain couples TRBV27 to TRBJ1-6, with D tentatively TRBD1 (6 bases). The V gene's germline CDR1 is MNHEY and CDR2 SMNVEV (reference sequence). The CDR3 is made up of 14 amino acids. V gave up 6 bases and J gave up 10 bases, with 16 bases separating them. The CDR3 spells CASRENRVWSPLHF. Here the CDR3 DNA reads TGTGCCAGCAGGGAGAACAGGGTGTGGTCACCCCTCCACTTT.

The chain combines TRBV7-9 with TRBJ2-4, with 7 bases fitting TRBD1. Germline V gene data show CDR1 as SEHNR and CDR2 as FQNEAQ (reference sequence). After removal of 5 bases from V and 3 bases from J, the junction contained 7 bases not matched to a gene. The CDR3 loop spans 15 amino acids. The DNA of the CDR3 is TGTGCCAGCAGCGCGACAGGGTCGGTCAAAAACATTCAGTACTTC. Amino acids: CASSATGSVKNIQYF.

V usage is TRBV27 and J usage is TRBJ1-4; no clear D. The CDR3 length is 13 residues. Trimming took off 7 bases at V and 4 bases at J, with 10 bases between the two ends. CDR1 is MNHEY, CDR2 SMNVEV, per germline (reference sequence). The CDR3 is CASKRQINEKLFF. CDR3 DNA: TGTGCCAGCAAGCGGCAGATTAATGAAAAACTGTTTTTT.

The V gene is TRBV25-1, the J gene TRBJ1-5; D is uncertain. Germline CDR1 and CDR2: MGHDK and SYGVNS. V was clipped by 5 bases and J by 3 bases, with 11 bases between them. The CDR3 is made up of 14 amino acids. The CDR3 bases are TGTGCCAGCAGTCGGGAGGTATACAATCAGCCCCAGCATTTT. Amino acids: CASSREVYNQPQHF.

The J gene is TRBJ1-5, the V gene TRBV25-1, with D perhaps TRBD1 (5 bases). The CDR3 consists of 14 residues. Germline V gene lookup returns CDR1 MGHDK and CDR2 SYGVNS. Trimming pared 5 bases from V and 3 bases from J, leaving 11 bases between. The CDR3 loop is CASSLGGSNQPQHF. In DNA form, the CDR3 reads TGTGCCAGCAGTCTGGGGGGGTCCAATCAGCCCCAGCATTTT.

CDR3 region: CASMRQGFYGYTF. The DNA for the CDR3 is TGTGCCAGCATGAGACAGGGCTTCTATGGCTACACCTTC. This chain joins TRBV2 and TRBJ1-2, with TRBD1 identical over 7 bases. The CDR3 is made up of 13 amino acids. With V trimmed by 7 bases and J by 4 bases, 6 bases remained unmatched. CDR1 and CDR2 from the germline V gene are SNHLY and FYNNEI.

This chain joins TRBV2 and TRBJ2-3, with 9 bases fitting TRBD2. The V gene's germline CDR1 is SNHLY and CDR2 FYNNEI. The trim removed 4 bases at V and 2 bases at J, leaving 4 bases unmatched. This CDR3 region has 15 residues. CDR3 in DNA: TGTGCCAGCAGTGCCGGGACTAGCATCACAGATACGCAGTATTTT. This encodes CASSAGTSITDTQYF.

The rearrangement joins TRBV30 to TRBJ2-7; TRBD1 aligns across 9 bases. Germline V gives CDR1 GTSNPN, CDR2 SVGIG (reference sequence). Trimming cost V 3 bases and J 4 bases; bases outside gene matches: 7. This CDR3 has 14 residues. CDR3 DNA: TGTGCCTGGAGCCCCGGGACAGGGAGTTACGAGCAGTACTTC. It codes for CAWSPGTGSYEQYF.

The chain joins TRBV28 to TRBJ1-2; 8 nucleotides match TRBD1. The CDR3 is made up of 14 amino acids. The V and J ends lost 4 bases and 4 bases, in that order; junction bases with no gene match: 5. Germline assignment: CDR1 MDHEN and CDR2 SYDVKM. Written as DNA, the CDR3 is TGTGCCAGCAGTTCCGGACAGGGAGGCTATGGCTACACCTTC. Translated, it gives CASSSGQGGYGYTF.

This clone was seen only once. This chain joins TRBV7-6 and TRBJ2-7, with 11 bases aligning to TRBD2. This CDR3 is built from 16 residues. The germline gives CDR1 SGHVS, CDR2 FNYEAQ. V lost 1 base and J lost 0; bases outside the gene matches: 2. The CDR3 bases are TGTGCCAGCAGCTTAGGAACTAGCGGGAGCTCCTACGAGCAGTACTTC. This encodes CASSLGTSGSSYEQYF.

This rearrangement joins TRBV5-1 to TRBJ2-1; a weak D match, TRBD2 (6 bases). Germline V gene lookup returns CDR1 SGHRS and CDR2 YFSETQ. Trimming left V 4 bases short and J 5 bases short, with 16 bases between. This CDR3 contains 15 residues. The CDR3 spells CASSGRDQRDNEQFF. CDR3 nucleotides: TGCGCCAGCAGCGGCCGGGACCAGCGGGACAATGAGCAGTTCTTC.

V and J are TRBV28 and TRBJ2-7, with 11 bases matching TRBD2. The length of the CDR3 is 15 residues. Germline CDR1 reads MDHEN; CDR2 reads SYDVKM. V lost 5 bases and J lost 6; bases outside the gene matches: 9. The CDR3 DNA follows: TGTGCCAGCAGTACCCTGAACCTAGCGGGGGGCGAGCAGTACTTC. It encodes CASSTLNLAGGEQYF. Full variable domain (outside the CDR3, taken from reference TRBV28 and TRBJ2-7): DVKVTQSSRYLVKRTGEKVFLECVQDMDHENMFWYRQDPGLGLRLIYFSYDVKMKEKGDIPEGYSVSREKKERFSLILESASTNQTSMYLCASSTLNLAGGEQYFGPGTRLTVT.

The chain combines TRBV5-1 with TRBJ2-1; 7 bases fit TRBD2. The CDR3 sequence is 15 residues long. CDR1 and CDR2 (germline): SGHRS, YFSETQ. Trimming cost V 8 bases and J 0 bases; bases outside gene matches: 8. CDR3 residues: CASRIGGSSYNEQFF. The CDR3 DNA sequence: TGCGCCAGTAGGATTGGCGGGAGCTCCTACAATGAGCAGTTCTTC.

The chain combines TRBV19 with TRBJ2-1; TRBD2 aligns across 8 bases. CDR3 size: 13 residues. Germline CDR1 and CDR2: LNHDA and SQIVND (reference sequence). V was clipped by 5 bases and J by 10 bases; unmatched bases: 7. The CDR3, as DNA: TGTGCCAGTAGTCCGCAACTAGCGGAGGAGCAGTTCTTC. Its translation: CASSPQLAEEQFF.

V usage is TRBV6-5 and J usage is TRBJ1-1; D gene uncertain. Between the trimmed V and J ends, which lost 0 bases and 1 base, there was a span of 3 bases. Per the germline V gene, CDR1 is MNHEY and CDR2 is SVGAGI. The CDR3 is made up of 13 amino acids. CDR3 coding DNA: TGTGCCAGCAGTTACTCGCGGAACACTGAAGCTTTCTTT. As protein: CASSYSRNTEAFF.

The rearrangement links TRBV7-6 to TRBJ1-2, with TRBD1 identical over 7 bases. This CDR3 spans 17 amino acids. Unmatched junction bases numbered 14, after V lost 5 bases and J lost 2 bases. Per germline, CDR1 SGHVS and CDR2 FNYEAQ. This CDR3 is CASSALRRTGLNYGYTF. CDR3 coding DNA: TGTGCCAGCAGCGCACTACGGAGGACAGGCTTGAACTATGGCTACACCTTC.

The chain uses TRBV15 and TRBJ1-2; D remains unclear. The CDR3 runs to 13 residues. V lost 1 base to trimming and J lost 3 bases, with 6 bases between them. Germline CDR1 is LNHNV and CDR2 is YYDKDF (reference sequence). The CDR3 bases are TGTGCCACCAGCAGAGGGGCCCACTATGGCTACACCTTC. Translation gives CATSRGAHYGYTF.

The chain has TRBV9 and TRBJ2-7; D not certain. The CDR3 sequence is 13 residues long. CDR1 SGDLS and CDR2 YYNGEE come from the germline V gene. V was clipped by 0 bases and J by 7 bases, with 11 bases between them. The CDR3 DNA reads TGTGCCAGCAGCGTAGAGCCCTCGCGAGAGCAGTACTTC. Amino acids: CASSVEPSREQYF.